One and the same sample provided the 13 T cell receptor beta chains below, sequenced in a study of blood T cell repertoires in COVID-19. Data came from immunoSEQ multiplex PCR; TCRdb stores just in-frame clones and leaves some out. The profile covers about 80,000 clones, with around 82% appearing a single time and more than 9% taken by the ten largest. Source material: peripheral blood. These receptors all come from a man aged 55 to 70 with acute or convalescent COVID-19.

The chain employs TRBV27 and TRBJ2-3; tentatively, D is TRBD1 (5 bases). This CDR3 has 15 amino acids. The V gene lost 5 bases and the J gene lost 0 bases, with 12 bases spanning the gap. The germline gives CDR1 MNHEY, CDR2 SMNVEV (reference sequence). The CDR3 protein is CASSRTGYSTDTQYF. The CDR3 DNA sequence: TGTGCCAGCAGTCGTACAGGATATAGCACAGATACGCAGTATTTT.

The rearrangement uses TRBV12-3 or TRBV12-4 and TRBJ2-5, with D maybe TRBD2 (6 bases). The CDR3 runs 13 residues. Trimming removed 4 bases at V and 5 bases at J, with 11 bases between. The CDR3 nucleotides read TGTGCCAGCAGTTGGGAGGTGGGGGAGACCCAGTACTTC. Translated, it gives CASSWEVGETQYF.

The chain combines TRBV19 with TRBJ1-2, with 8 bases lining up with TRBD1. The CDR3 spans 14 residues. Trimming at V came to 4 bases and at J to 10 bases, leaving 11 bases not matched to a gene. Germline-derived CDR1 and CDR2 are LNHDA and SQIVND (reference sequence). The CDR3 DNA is TGTGCCAGTAGTAGAAGCAGGGGGCGTGAGGACTACACCTTC. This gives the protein CASSRSRGREDYTF.

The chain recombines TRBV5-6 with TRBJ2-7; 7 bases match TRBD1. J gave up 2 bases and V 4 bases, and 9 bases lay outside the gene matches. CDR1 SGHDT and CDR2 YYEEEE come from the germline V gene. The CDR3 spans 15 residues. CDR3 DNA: TGTGCCAGCAGCCTACCGGGACAGACGACCTACGAGCAGTACTTC. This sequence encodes CASSLPGQTTYEQYF. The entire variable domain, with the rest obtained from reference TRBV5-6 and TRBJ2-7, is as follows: DAGVTQSPTHLIKTRGQQVTLRCSPKSGHDTVSWYQQALGQGPQFIFQYYEEEERQRGNFPDRFSGHQFPNYSSELNVNALLLGDSALYLCASSLPGQTTYEQYFGPGTRLTVT.

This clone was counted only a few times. CDR3 sequence reads: CASSYSGNSGSYEQYF. DNA for the CDR3: TGTGCCAGCAGTTACTCGGGGAATAGCGGCTCCTACGAGCAGTACTTC. This rearrangement joins TRBV6-5 to TRBJ2-7; tentative D call: TRBD2 (6 bases). The CDR3 extends over 16 amino acids. Germline V gives CDR1 MNHEY, CDR2 SVGAGI. The V end lost 0 bases, the J end lost 0 bases, and 12 bases lay between the germline ends.

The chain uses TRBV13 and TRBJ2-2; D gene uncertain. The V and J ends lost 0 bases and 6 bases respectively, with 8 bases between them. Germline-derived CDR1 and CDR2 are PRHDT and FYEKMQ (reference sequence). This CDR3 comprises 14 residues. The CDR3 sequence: CASSLGRVPGELFF. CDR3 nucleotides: TGTGCCAGCAGCTTAGGCCGGGTTCCCGGGGAGCTGTTTTTT. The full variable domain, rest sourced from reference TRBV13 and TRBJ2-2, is AAGVIQSPRHLIKEKRETATLKCYPIPRHDTVYWYQQGPGQDPQFLISFYEKMQSDKGSIPDRFSAQQFSDYHSELNMSSLELGDSALYFCASSLGRVPGELFFGEGSRLTVL.

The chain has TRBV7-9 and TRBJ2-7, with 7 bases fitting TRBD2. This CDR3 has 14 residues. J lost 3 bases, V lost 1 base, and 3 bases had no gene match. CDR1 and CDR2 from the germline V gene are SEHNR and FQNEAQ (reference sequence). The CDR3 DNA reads TGTGCCAGCAGCTTAGAAAGCGGGAACTACGAGCAGTACTTC. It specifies CASSLESGNYEQYF.

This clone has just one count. CDR3 DNA sequence: TGTGCTGCGTGGGGGGGGGACTATGGCTACACCTTC. Amino acids: CAAWGGDYGYTF. The chain links TRBV30 to TRBJ1-2, with D possibly matching TRBD1 (5 bases). CDR1 GTSNPN and CDR2 SVGIG come from the germline V gene (reference sequence). CDR3 size: 12 residues.

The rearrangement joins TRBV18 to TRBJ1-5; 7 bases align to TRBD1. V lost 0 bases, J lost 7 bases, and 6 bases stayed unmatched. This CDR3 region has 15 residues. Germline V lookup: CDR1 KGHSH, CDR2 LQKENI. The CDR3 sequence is CASSPPGTVPQPQHF. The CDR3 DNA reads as TGTGCCAGCTCACCACCGGGGACAGTCCCACAGCCCCAGCATTTT.

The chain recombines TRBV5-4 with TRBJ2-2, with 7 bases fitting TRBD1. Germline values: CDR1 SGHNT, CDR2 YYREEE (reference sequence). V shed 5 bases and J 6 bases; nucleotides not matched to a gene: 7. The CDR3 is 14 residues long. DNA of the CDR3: TGTGCCAGCAGTCAGAGGGGGCAAGCCGGGGAGCTGTTTTTT. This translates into CASSQRGQAGELFF.

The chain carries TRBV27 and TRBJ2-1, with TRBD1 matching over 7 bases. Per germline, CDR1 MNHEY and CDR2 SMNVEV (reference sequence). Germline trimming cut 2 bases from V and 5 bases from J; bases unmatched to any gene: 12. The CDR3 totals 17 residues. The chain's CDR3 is CASSLITGALSDNEQFF. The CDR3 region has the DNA TGTGCCAGCAGTTTAATAACAGGGGCCTTGTCAGACAATGAGCAGTTCTTC.

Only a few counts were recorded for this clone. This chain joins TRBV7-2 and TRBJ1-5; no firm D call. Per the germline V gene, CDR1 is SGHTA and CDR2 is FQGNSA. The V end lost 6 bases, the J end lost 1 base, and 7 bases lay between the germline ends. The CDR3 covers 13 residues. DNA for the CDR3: TGTGCCAGCAGGTCGGGGAGCAATCAGCCCCAGCATTTT. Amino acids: CASRSGSNQPQHF.

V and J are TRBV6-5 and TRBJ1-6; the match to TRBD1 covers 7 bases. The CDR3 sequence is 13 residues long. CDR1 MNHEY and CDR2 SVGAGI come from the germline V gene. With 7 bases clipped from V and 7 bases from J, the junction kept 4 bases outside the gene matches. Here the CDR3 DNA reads TGTGCCAGCATGAACAGGGGAAATTCACCCCTCCACTTT. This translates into CASMNRGNSPLHF.